This is a list of T cell receptor beta chains from one sample in a study of blood T cell repertoires in COVID-19. Sequencing was performed with immunoSEQ multiplex PCR; in TCRdb, only in-frame clones are kept and a portion is missing. The table lists some 150,000 clones, approximately 91% of them singletons. Sequencing was done on a sample of peripheral blood. These receptors were obtained from a woman aged 70-85 years with acute or convalescent COVID-19. CDR3s include the opening cysteine and the closing phenylalanine or tryptophan. D genes are given only for firm matches. Only some rows state a clone size, as once, few, many or a class for expanded clones.

>once|.|TRBV5-1|TRBJ1-1
CASSRTENTEAFF
TGCGCCAGCAGTCGTACAGAGAACACTGAAGCTTTCTTT
>.|.|TRBV2|TRBJ2-2
CASTVMRGTGELFF
TGTGCCAGCACTGTCATGCGAGGCACCGGGGAGCTGTTTTTT
>once|TRBD1|TRBV5-4|TRBJ2-6
CASSKQGQGANVLTF
TGTGCCAGCAGCAAACAGGGGCAAGGGGCCAACGTCCTGACTTTC
>few|TRBD1|TRBV7-2|TRBJ1-4
CASSRDSGGEKLFF
TGTGCCAGCTCACGGGACAGTGGGGGTGAAAAACTGTTTTTT
>.|.|TRBV9|TRBJ2-5
CASSGGGEETQYF
TGTGCCAGCAGCGGAGGGGGTGAAGAGACCCAGTACTTC
>.|TRBD1|TRBV4-3|TRBJ2-3
CASSQGDSSLAAQYF
TGCGCCAGCAGCCAAGGGGACAGCTCCCTGGCGGCGCAGTATTTT
>.|.|TRBV19|TRBJ1-2
CASSGDYYGYTF
TGTGCCAGTAGCGGGGATTACTATGGCTACACCTTC
>.|.|TRBV5-1|TRBJ2-1
CASSGPLGLGNEQFF
TGCGCCAGCAGCGGACCACTAGGGTTAGGCAATGAGCAGTTCTTC
>.|TRBD1|TRBV7-8|TRBJ2-3
CASSVTDRELPDTQYF
TGTGCCAGCAGCGTTACGGACAGGGAGCTCCCAGATACGCAGTATTTT
>.|.|TRBV27|TRBJ2-1
CASSLFRSNEQFF
TGTGCCAGCAGTTTATTTAGGAGCAATGAGCAGTTCTTC
>.|.|TRBV29-1|TRBJ1-4
CSVERVGNEKLFF
TGCAGCGTTGAGAGGGTGGGGAATGAAAAACTGTTTTTT
>medium-sized|.|TRBV4-3|TRBJ2-6
CASSQEPSSGANVLTF
TGCGCCAGCAGCCAAGAACCGAGCTCTGGGGCCAACGTCCTGACTTTC
>.|TRBD1|TRBV5-1|TRBJ2-7
CASSRATGAKTYEQYF
TGCGCCAGCAGTCGAGCCACAGGGGCGAAGACCTACGAGCAGTACTTC
>.|TRBD2|TRBV5-6|TRBJ2-1
CASTQRRLAGYNEQFF
TGTGCCAGCACCCAACGTCGACTAGCGGGGTACAATGAGCAGTTCTTC
>.|TRBD2|TRBV9|TRBJ2-2
CASSVTLAGNTGELFF
TGTGCCAGCAGCGTAACTCTAGCGGGGAACACCGGGGAGCTGTTTTTT
>.|.|TRBV6-2/TRBV6-3|TRBJ2-7
CASSYGGPGTASSYEQYF
TGTGCCAGCAGTTACGGGGGCCCCGGGACGGCGAGCTCCTACGAGCAGTACTTC
>once|.|TRBV6-6|TRBJ2-7
CASRRTGPNEQYF
TGTGCCAGCAGGCGCACAGGGCCTAACGAGCAGTACTTC
>.|.|TRBV4-3|TRBJ2-5
CASSQGGIYQETQYF
TGCGCCAGCAGCCAAGGGGGCATATACCAAGAGACCCAGTACTTC
>.|.|TRBV28|TRBJ2-5
CASRQADRETQYF
TGTGCCAGCAGACAGGCTGACCGAGAGACCCAGTACTTC
>.|.|TRBV7-2|TRBJ1-5
CASSLSGVEGNQPQHF
TGTGCCAGCAGCTTGTCAGGGGTTGAGGGCAATCAGCCCCAGCATTTT
>.|.|TRBV28|TRBJ1-3
CASTPSGFIPGNTIYF
TGTGCCAGCACCCCCAGCGGGTTTATCCCTGGAAACACCATATATTTT
>once|.|TRBV14|TRBJ2-5
CASSHNTRTQYF
TGTGCCAGCAGCCACAACACACGGACCCAGTACTTC
>.|.|TRBV28|TRBJ1-2
CASRVTDRRNYGYTF
TGTGCCAGCAGGGTTACAGACAGGCGCAACTATGGCTACACCTTC
>.|TRBD1|TRBV7-8|TRBJ1-2
CASSGQGVHYGYTF
TGTGCCAGCAGCGGACAGGGGGTACACTATGGCTACACCTTC